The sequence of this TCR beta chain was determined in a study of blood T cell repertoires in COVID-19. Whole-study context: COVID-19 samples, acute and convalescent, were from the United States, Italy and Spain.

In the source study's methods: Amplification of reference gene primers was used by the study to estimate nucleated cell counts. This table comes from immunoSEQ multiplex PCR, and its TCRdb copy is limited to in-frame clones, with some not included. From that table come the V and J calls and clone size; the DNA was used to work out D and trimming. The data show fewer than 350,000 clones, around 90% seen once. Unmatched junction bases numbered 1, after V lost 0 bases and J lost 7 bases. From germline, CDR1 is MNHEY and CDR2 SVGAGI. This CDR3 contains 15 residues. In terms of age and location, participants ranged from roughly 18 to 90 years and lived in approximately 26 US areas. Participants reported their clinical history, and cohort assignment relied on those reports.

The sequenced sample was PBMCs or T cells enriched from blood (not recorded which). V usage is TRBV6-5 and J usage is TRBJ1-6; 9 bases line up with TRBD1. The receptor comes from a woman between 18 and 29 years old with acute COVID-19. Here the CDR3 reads CASSYSTGGNSPLHF. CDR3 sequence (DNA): TGTGCCAGCAGTTACTCGACAGGGGGAAATTCACCCCTCCACTTT.